This TCR beta chain was observed in a study of cytomegalovirus exposure and HLA in healthy donors. Study observations and caveats: TRBV6-2, TRBV6-3 and some other V segments were unresolvable in 87-base-pair reads. Later analysis found that TCR beta chains associated with HLA were more clonally expanded than other, equally common chains. As a later analysis revealed, the rate of TCR association differed by HLA locus, with DRB1 most and HLA-C fewest.

Germline V gene data show CDR1 as MDHEN and CDR2 as SYDVKM. The CDR3 has 17 residues. Germline trimming cut 5 bases from V and 4 bases from J; bases unmatched to any gene: 15. About this clone: Its antigen remains unknown.

This PCR relied on a set of 60 Vbeta primers and 13 Jbeta primers. Only in-frame clones appear in the TCRdb table, and some are missing; sequencing was by immunoSEQ multiplex PCR. Of roughly 130,000 clones in the sample, around 75% were seen once. The sample was PBMCs. V is TRBV28 and J is TRBJ1-2; 8 bases are a match to TRBD1. This clonotype was sampled from a female donor in good health and CMV-seronegative. CDR3 sequence (DNA): TGTGCCAGCAGTCTGAGCCTCCGGACAGGGAGGACCTATGGCTACACCTTC. It is translated as CASSLSLRTGRTYGYTF.